The source of this T cell receptor beta chain is a study of cytomegalovirus exposure and HLA in healthy donors. The PCR used 60 Vbeta and 13 Jbeta primers. The method was immunoSEQ multiplex PCR; TCRdb's version includes in-frame clones alone and lacks a portion of them. This sample carries fewer than 150,000 clones, roughly 80% of them seen once, and the ten largest clones take approximately 2%. Sequenced: PBMCs. The clonotype comes from a man aged 30-40 years in good health and CMV-seronegative.

The CDR3 nucleotides read TGTGCCAGCAGTGAGCAGGGCCACTATGGCTACACCTTC. Protein product: CASSEQGHYGYTF. The chain employs TRBV2 and TRBJ1-2; possibly TRBD1 for D (5 bases). CDR1 and CDR2 (germline): SNHLY, FYNNEI. The V end lost 3 bases, the J end lost 3 bases, and 8 bases lay between the germline ends. This CDR3 comprises 13 residues.